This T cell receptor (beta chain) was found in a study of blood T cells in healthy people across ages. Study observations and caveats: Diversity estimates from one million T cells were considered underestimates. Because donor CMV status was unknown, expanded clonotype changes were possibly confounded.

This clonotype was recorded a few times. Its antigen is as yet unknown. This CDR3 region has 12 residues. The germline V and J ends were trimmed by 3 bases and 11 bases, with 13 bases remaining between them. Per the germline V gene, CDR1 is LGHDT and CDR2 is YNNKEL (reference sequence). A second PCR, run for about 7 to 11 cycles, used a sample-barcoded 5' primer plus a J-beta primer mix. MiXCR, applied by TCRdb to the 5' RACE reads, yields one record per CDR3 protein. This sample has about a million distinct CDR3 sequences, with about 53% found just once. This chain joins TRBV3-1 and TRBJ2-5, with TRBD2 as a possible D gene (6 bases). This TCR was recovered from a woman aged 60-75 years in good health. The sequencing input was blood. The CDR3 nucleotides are TGTGCCAGCAGCCATAGCGGCGGTGAGCAGTACTTC. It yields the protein CASSHSGGEQYF.